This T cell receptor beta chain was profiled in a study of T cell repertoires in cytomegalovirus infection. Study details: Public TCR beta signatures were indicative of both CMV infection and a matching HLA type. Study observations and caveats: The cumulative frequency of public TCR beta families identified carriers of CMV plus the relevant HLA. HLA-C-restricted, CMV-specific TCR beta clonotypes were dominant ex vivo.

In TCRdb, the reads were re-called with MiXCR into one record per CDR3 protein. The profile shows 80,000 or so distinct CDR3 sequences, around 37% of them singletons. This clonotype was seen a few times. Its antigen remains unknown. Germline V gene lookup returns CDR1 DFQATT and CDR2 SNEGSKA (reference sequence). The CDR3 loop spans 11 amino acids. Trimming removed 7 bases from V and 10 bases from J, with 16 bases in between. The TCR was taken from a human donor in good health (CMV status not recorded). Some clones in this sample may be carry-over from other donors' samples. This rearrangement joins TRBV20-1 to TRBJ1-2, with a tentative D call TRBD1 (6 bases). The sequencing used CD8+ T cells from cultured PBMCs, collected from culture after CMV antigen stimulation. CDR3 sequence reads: CSDRQEVDYTF. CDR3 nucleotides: TGCAGTGACAGACAGGAGGTCGACTACACCTTC.